One and the same sample provided the 28 T cell receptor beta chains below, sequenced in a study of cytomegalovirus exposure and HLA in healthy donors. Primers included in the PCR were 60 Vbeta and 13 Jbeta primers. Using immunoSEQ multiplex PCR, the repertoire was profiled, and TCRdb retains in-frame clones only, with some absent. The sample has fewer than 70,000 clones. The sample was PBMCs. Receptors were obtained from a man aged 25 to 40 in good health and CMV-seropositive.

This chain joins TRBV30 and TRBJ1-2, with 8 bases matching TRBD1. This CDR3 spans 11 amino acids. Germline CDR1 and CDR2: GTSNPN and SVGIG (reference sequence). V lost 1 base and J lost 14; bases outside the gene matches: 6. The CDR3 DNA sequence: TGTGCCTGGAGTGCCGACAGGGGCAGAACCTTC. Translated, it gives CAWSADRGRTF.

The V call is TRBV19, the J call TRBJ2-3; D remains ambiguous. V lost 3 bases to trimming and J lost 3 bases, with 7 bases between them. The V gene's germline CDR1 is LNHDA and CDR2 SQIVND (reference sequence). The CDR3 loop spans 13 amino acids. As DNA, the CDR3 is TGTGCCAGTAGTATTACAGTTACAGATACGCAGTATTTT. It specifies CASSITVTDTQYF.

The chain combines TRBV10-1 with TRBJ2-5, with TRBD1 matching over 9 bases. The germline CDR1 and CDR2 sequences are WNHNN and SYGVQD (reference sequence). The junction had 9 bases not matched to a gene; V was cut back by 2 bases and J by 5 bases. This CDR3 is 16 amino acids long. The CDR3: CASSEAGQGIGETQYF. The CDR3 DNA is TGCGCCAGCAGTGAGGCCGGACAGGGGATAGGGGAGACCCAGTACTTC.

As for this clone: Other DNA sequences from this sample encode an identical CDR3 as well. V usage is TRBV7-8 and J usage is TRBJ2-7; possible D gene TRBD1, 6 bases. The germline V gene encodes CDR1 SGHVS and CDR2 FQNEAQ. This CDR3 has 17 amino acids. Trimming stripped 4 bases from V and 2 bases from J, with 21 bases between. The CDR3 nucleotides read TGTGCCAGCAGCTCCCTACAGGGAGCCCTAACCGCCTACGAGCAGTACTTC. As protein: CASSSLQGALTAYEQYF.

This sequence joins TRBV6-1 and TRBJ2-7; 9 nucleotides align to TRBD1. Unmatched junction bases numbered 9, after V lost 7 bases and J lost 2 bases. This CDR3 is 15 amino acids long. CDR1 is MNHNS, CDR2 SASEGT, per germline. The CDR3 sequence is CASNPGQGIAYEQYF. In DNA, the CDR3 is TGTGCCAGCAATCCGGGACAGGGTATCGCCTACGAGCAGTACTTC.

The chain is built from TRBV25-1 and TRBJ2-7, with unresolved D. The V gene's germline CDR1 is MGHDK and CDR2 SYGVNS. V lost 1 base, J lost 1 base, and 11 bases lay in between. The CDR3 is 15 amino acids. The chain's CDR3 is CASSEFGVGSYEQYF. The CDR3 DNA reads TGTGCCAGCAGTGAATTCGGAGTTGGATCCTACGAGCAGTACTTC.

The rearrangement links TRBV29-1 to TRBJ2-7, with TRBD1 matching 10 bases. V shed 3 bases, J shed 2 bases, and the junction held 7 bases outside the gene matches. This CDR3 has 15 amino acids. Germline V gives CDR1 SQVTM, CDR2 ANQGSEA. CDR3 in amino acids: CSVEGAGTGAYEQYF. CDR3 coding DNA: TGCAGCGTTGAGGGCGCCGGGACAGGGGCCTACGAGCAGTACTTC.

The gene calls are TRBV5-1 and TRBJ2-7; a possible D gene is TRBD2 (5 bases). Germline lookup yields CDR1 SGHRS and CDR2 YFSETQ. Trimming shortened V by 4 bases and J by 3 bases, and 26 bases separated the two germline ends. CDR3 length equals 18 residues. The CDR3 spells CASSPVVDRGRRSYEQYF. The CDR3 DNA follows: TGCGCCAGCAGCCCGGTGGTGGATCGAGGGAGACGTAGCTACGAGCAGTACTTC.

The CDR3 reads CASSTGGAYEQYF. CDR3 in DNA: TGTGCCAGCAGCACAGGGGGCGCCTACGAGCAGTACTTC. The chain employs TRBV6-5 and TRBJ2-7, with 9 positions matching TRBD1. The CDR3 runs to 13 residues. Germline assignment: CDR1 MNHEY and CDR2 SVGAGI. The V segment lost 6 bases and the J segment 2 bases; nucleotides outside the gene matches: 2.

V gene TRBV30 combines with J gene TRBJ2-1; D not resolved. The CDR3 consists of 12 residues. V lost 2 bases to trimming and J lost 4 bases, with 6 bases between them. Germline V gives CDR1 GTSNPN, CDR2 SVGIG (reference sequence). The CDR3 loop reads CAWSLTYNEQFF. The DNA of the CDR3 is TGTGCCTGGAGTCTGACTTACAATGAGCAGTTCTTC.

The J gene is TRBJ2-1, the V gene TRBV6-6, with a tentative D call TRBD2 (6 bases). V shed 6 bases and J shed 4 bases, with 10 bases lying between them. CDR3 length: 13 residues. Germline values: CDR1 MNHNY, CDR2 SVGAGI (reference sequence). The CDR3 spells CASSGTLYNEQFF. As DNA, the CDR3 is TGTGCCAGCAGCGGGACTCTATACAATGAGCAGTTCTTC.

The V and J genes are TRBV7-2 and TRBJ1-1; 7 bases agree with TRBD1. Germline V gene sequence: CDR1 SGHTA, CDR2 FQGNSA. J was trimmed by 8 bases and V by 4 bases; bases with no gene match: 10. The CDR3 has 14 amino acids. The CDR3 DNA is TGTGCCAGCAGCTGGAAGCTCCGGGACAGCGAAGCTTTCTTT. Amino acids: CASSWKLRDSEAFF. Full variable domain (remainder filled in from reference TRBV7-2 and TRBJ1-1): GAGVSQSPSNKVTEKGKDVELRCDPISGHTALYWYRQSLGQGLEFLIYFQGNSAPDKSGLPSDRFSAERTGGSVSTLTIQRTQQEDSAVYLCASSWKLRDSEAFFGQGTRLTVV.

The chain has TRBV6-5 and TRBJ2-2; the D is unclear. The CDR3 consists of 14 residues. Trimming removed 2 bases at V and 5 bases at J, with 9 bases between. Germline V CDR1 and CDR2: MNHEY, SVGAGI. CDR3 bases: TGTGCCAGCAGTTACGCAACGGTTACCGGGGAGCTGTTTTTT. As protein: CASSYATVTGELFF.

This chain joins TRBV6-1 and TRBJ1-1; 9 nucleotides line up with TRBD1. The germline V gene has CDR1 MNHNS and CDR2 SASEGT. The CDR3 has 15 amino acids. V gave up 2 bases and J gave up 2 bases; unmatched junction bases: 3. The CDR3 DNA sequence: TGTGCCAGCAGTGAACCGGACAGGGGAAACACTGAAGCTTTCTTT. Its translation is CASSEPDRGNTEAFF.

The chain uses TRBV12-5 and TRBJ2-5, with D perhaps TRBD1 (6 bases). With 2 bases removed from V and 2 bases from J, the gap between germline ends came to 15 bases. The CDR3 runs to 16 residues. Germline CDR1 LGHNT, CDR2 FRNRAP. For the CDR3, the DNA is TGTGCTAGTGGTTTGCGCCGGCCACAGGGACAAGAGACCCAGTACTTC. This gives the protein CASGLRRPQGQETQYF.

V usage is TRBV9 and J usage is TRBJ1-2, with TRBD1 identical over 10 bases. The CDR3 has 16 amino acids. CDR1 is SGDLS, CDR2 YYNGEE, per germline. V dropped 3 bases and J dropped 0; count of bases not matched to a gene: 5. The CDR3 bases are TGTGCCAGCAGCGCAGAGGGACAGGGGCCTAACTATGGCTACACCTTC. Its protein product is CASSAEGQGPNYGYTF.

The chain employs TRBV27 and TRBJ1-2; maybe TRBD1 (5 bases). In germline, CDR1 is MNHEY, CDR2 SMNVEV (reference sequence). V was shortened by 0 bases and J by 2 bases, with 10 bases between the two germline ends. The CDR3 extends over 15 amino acids. The DNA for the CDR3 is TGTGCCAGCAGTTTATCGGGACTGACCAACTATGGCTACACCTTC. Residues: CASSLSGLTNYGYTF.

The CDR3 protein is CASSVPGQGAYGYTF. In DNA, the CDR3 is TGTGCCAGCAGTGTTCCGGGACAGGGGGCCTATGGCTACACCTTC. The rearrangement uses TRBV6-1 and TRBJ1-2; TRBD1 agrees at 12 bases. Germline values: CDR1 MNHNS, CDR2 SASEGT. The CDR3 length is 15 residues. V lost 4 bases and J lost 4; bases outside the gene matches: 4.

The gene calls are TRBV6-6 and TRBJ1-2; 7 positions match TRBD1. The trim removed 2 bases at V and 7 bases at J, leaving 10 bases unmatched. This CDR3 region has 15 residues. CDR1 and CDR2 from the germline V gene are MNHNY and SVGAGI (reference sequence). CDR3 sequence: CASSYHTGASGGYTF. The CDR3 DNA reads as TGTGCCAGCAGTTACCATACAGGGGCCAGTGGTGGCTACACCTTC.

The V gene is TRBV5-6, the J gene TRBJ2-5; maybe TRBD1 (7 bases). V was clipped by 3 bases and J by 5 bases, with 14 bases between them. Germline V CDR1 and CDR2: SGHDT, YYEEEE. CDR3 length: 14 residues. The CDR3 is CASSSQTGRETQYF. The CDR3 region has the DNA TGTGCCAGCAGCTCCCAGACAGGGAGGGAGACCCAGTACTTC.

V usage is TRBV30 and J usage is TRBJ2-1; TRBD1 aligns across 10 bases. V gave up 1 base and J gave up 5 bases; unmatched junction bases: 5. This CDR3 has 15 residues. In germline, CDR1 is GTSNPN, CDR2 SVGIG (reference sequence). CDR3 region: CAWSDGTGADNEQFF. CDR3 sequence (DNA): TGTGCCTGGAGTGATGGGACAGGGGCGGACAATGAGCAGTTCTTC. The variable domain in full, with the rest retrieved from reference TRBV30 and TRBJ2-1, is SQTIHQWPATLVQPVGSPLSLECTVEGTSNPNLYWYRQAAGRGLQLLFYSVGIGQISSEVPQNLSASRPQDRQFILSSKKLLLSDSGFYLCAWSDGTGADNEQFFGPGTRLTVL.

This chain uses TRBV30 with TRBJ2-2, with 9 bases identical to TRBD1. Germline assignment: CDR1 GTSNPN and CDR2 SVGIG (reference sequence). V lost 2 bases and J lost 7; bases outside the gene matches: 11. This CDR3 has 16 amino acids. CDR3 nucleotides: TGTGCCTGGAGTAAACGCATACAGGGGGCCGGCGGGGAGCTGTTTTTT. Translation gives CAWSKRIQGAGGELFF.

This chain links TRBV13 with TRBJ2-7; 8 bases agree with TRBD2. Germline assignment: CDR1 PRHDT and CDR2 FYEKMQ (reference sequence). There are 16 residues in the CDR3. Unmatched junction bases numbered 9, after V lost 0 bases and J lost 5 bases. CDR3: CASSLGLAGYRDEQYF. Here the CDR3 DNA reads TGTGCCAGCAGCTTAGGTTTAGCGGGATATCGGGACGAGCAGTACTTC.

V and J are TRBV5-6 and TRBJ2-1, with D maybe TRBD1 (6 bases). The CDR3 has 16 amino acids. Germline CDR1 and CDR2: SGHDT and YYEEEE. With 4 bases removed from V and 6 bases from J, the gap between germline ends came to 20 bases. The CDR3 DNA reads TGTGCCAGCAGCAAAGGGGGACGACAGCTAAGCAATGAGCAGTTCTTC. This translates into CASSKGGRQLSNEQFF.

The genes are TRBV7-9 and TRBJ2-7; D call uncertain. CDR1 and CDR2 from the germline V gene are SEHNR and FQNEAQ (reference sequence). The CDR3 loop spans 13 amino acids. V was clipped by 5 bases and J by 1 base, with 9 bases between them. CDR3 nucleotides: TGTGCCAGCAGCCCGCCGAGTTCCTACGAGCAGTACTTC. Amino acids: CASSPPSSYEQYF.

The genes are TRBV10-3 and TRBJ2-7, with 9 bases matching TRBD1. Per germline, CDR1 ENHRY and CDR2 SYGVKD. V dropped 7 bases and J dropped 6; count of bases not matched to a gene: 7. CDR3 size: 13 residues. This CDR3 reads CAITRTGVGEQYF. The CDR3 DNA follows: TGTGCCATCACCAGGACAGGGGTGGGCGAGCAGTACTTC.

The rearrangement links TRBV11-3 to TRBJ2-7; weak D call: TRBD1 (5 bases). This CDR3 spans 16 amino acids. With 0 bases removed from V and 3 bases from J, the gap between germline ends came to 15 bases. Per the germline V gene, CDR1 is SGHNT and CDR2 is YENEEA. The CDR3 loop reads CASSLDWGLIDYEQYF. The CDR3 nucleotides read TGTGCCAGCAGCTTAGATTGGGGCCTTATTGACTACGAGCAGTACTTC.

CDR3 in amino acids: CASHPRGYSYEQYF. CDR3 nucleotides: TGTGCCAGTCACCCACGGGGATACTCCTACGAGCAGTACTTC. The chain uses TRBV19 and TRBJ2-7; D might be TRBD2 (5 bases). Per germline, CDR1 LNHDA and CDR2 SQIVND (reference sequence). V lost 8 bases, J lost 0 bases, and 14 bases lay in between. The CDR3 is 14 residues long.